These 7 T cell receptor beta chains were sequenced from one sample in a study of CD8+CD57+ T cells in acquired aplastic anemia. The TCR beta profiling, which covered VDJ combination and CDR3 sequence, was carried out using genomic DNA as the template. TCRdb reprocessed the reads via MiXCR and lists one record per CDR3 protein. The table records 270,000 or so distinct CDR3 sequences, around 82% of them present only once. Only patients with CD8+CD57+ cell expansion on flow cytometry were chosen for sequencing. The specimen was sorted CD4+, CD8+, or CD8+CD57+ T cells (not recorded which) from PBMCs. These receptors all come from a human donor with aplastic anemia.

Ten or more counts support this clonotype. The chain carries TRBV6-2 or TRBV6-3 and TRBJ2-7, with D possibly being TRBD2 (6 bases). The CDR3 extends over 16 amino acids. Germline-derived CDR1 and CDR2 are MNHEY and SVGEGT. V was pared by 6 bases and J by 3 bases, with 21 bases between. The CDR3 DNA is TGTGCCAGCAGACGCACCCCCTCTAGCGAAGGCTACGAGCAGTACGTC. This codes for CASRRTPSSEGYEQYV.

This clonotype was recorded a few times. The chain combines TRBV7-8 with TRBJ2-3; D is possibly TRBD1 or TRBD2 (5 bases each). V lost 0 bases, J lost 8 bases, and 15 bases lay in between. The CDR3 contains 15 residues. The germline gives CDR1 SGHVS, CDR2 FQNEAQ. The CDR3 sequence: CASSLAGEGRCTQYF. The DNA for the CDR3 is TGTGCCAGCAGCTTAGCGGGGGAAGGTCGGTGTACGCAGTATTTT.

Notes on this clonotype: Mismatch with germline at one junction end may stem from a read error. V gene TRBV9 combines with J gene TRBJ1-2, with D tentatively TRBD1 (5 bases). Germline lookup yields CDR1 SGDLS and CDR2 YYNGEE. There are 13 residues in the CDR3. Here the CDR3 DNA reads TGTGCCAGCAGCCCCGGGGCAGCCAGTGGTTACCCCTTC. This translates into CASSPGAASGYPF.

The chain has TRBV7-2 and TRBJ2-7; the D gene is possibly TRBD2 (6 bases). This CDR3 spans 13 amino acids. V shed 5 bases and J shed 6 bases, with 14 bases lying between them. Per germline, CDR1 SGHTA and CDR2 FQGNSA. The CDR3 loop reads CASSLRDLSEQYF. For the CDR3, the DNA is TGTGCCAGCAGCCTCCGGGACTTGAGCGAGCAGTACTTC.

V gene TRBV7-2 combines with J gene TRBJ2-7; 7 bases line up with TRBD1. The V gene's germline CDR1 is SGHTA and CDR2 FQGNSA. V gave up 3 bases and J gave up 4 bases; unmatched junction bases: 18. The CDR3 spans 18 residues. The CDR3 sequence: CASSFHRNGTALSYEQYV. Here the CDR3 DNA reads TGTGCCAGCAGCTTTCATCGAAACGGGACAGCCCTTTCGTACGAGCAGTACGTC.

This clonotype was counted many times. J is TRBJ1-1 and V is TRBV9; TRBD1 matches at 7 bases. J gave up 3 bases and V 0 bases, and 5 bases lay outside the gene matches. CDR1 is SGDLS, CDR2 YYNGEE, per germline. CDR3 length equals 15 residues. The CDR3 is CASSVDLGGHTEAFF. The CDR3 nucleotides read TGTGCCAGCAGCGTAGATCTAGGGGGCCACACTGAAGCTTTCTTT.

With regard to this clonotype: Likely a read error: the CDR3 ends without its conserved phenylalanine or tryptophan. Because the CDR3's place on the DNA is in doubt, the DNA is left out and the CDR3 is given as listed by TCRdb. The CDR3 sequence is CASGVVVTSTTSG. The genes are TRBV7-4 and TRBJ2-3. Germline values: CDR1 SGHVT, CDR2 SQSDAQ. The CDR3 extends over 13 residues, inclusive of both ends.